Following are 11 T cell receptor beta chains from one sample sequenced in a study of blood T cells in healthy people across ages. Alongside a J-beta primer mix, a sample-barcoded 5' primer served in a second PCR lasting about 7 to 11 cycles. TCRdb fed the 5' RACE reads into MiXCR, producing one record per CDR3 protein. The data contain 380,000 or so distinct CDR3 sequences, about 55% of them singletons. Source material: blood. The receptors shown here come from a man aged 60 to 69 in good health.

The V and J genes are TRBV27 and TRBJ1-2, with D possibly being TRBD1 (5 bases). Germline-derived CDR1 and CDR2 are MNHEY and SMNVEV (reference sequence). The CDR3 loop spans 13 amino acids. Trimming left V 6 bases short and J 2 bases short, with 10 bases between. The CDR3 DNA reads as TGTGCCAGCAGGGAGCAGGGAAACTATGGCTACACCTTC. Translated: CASREQGNYGYTF.

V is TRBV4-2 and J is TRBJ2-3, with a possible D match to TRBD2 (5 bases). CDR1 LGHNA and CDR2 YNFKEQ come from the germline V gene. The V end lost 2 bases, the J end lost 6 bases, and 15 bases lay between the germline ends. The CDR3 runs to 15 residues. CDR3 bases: TGTGCCAGCAGCCAATATCGGGAAGTGTCGGATACGCAGTATTTT. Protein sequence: CASSQYREVSDTQYF.

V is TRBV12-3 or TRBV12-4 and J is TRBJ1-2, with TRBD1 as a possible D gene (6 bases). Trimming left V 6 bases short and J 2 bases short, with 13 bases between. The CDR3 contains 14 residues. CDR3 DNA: TGTGCCAGCAGGCCCTGGGACAAGAACTATGGCTACACCTTC. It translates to CASRPWDKNYGYTF.

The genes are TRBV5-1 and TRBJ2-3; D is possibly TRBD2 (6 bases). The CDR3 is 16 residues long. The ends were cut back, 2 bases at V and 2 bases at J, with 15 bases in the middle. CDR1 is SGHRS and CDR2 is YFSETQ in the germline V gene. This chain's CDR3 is CASSLGGGAHTDTQYF. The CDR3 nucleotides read TGCGCCAGCAGCTTAGGAGGCGGGGCACACACAGATACGCAGTATTTT.

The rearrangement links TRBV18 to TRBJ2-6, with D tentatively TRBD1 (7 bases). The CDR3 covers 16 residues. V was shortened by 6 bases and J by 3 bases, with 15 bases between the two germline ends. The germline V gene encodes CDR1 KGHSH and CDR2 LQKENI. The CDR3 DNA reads TGTGCCAGCTCTCAGCGACAGGGAGGTGGGGCCAACGTCCTGACTTTC. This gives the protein CASSQRQGGGANVLTF. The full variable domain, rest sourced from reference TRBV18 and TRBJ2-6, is NAGVMQNPRHLVRRRGQEARLRCSPMKGHSHVYWYRQLPEEGLKFMVYLQKENIIDESGMPKERFSAEFPKEGPSILRIQQVVRGDSAAYFCASSQRQGGGANVLTFGAGSRLTVL.

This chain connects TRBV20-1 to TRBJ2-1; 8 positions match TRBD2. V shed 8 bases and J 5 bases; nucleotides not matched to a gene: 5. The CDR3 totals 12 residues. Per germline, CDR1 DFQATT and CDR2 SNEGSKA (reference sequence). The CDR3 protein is CSRRAGDNEQFF. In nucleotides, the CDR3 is TGCAGTCGACGAGCGGGAGACAATGAGCAGTTCTTC.

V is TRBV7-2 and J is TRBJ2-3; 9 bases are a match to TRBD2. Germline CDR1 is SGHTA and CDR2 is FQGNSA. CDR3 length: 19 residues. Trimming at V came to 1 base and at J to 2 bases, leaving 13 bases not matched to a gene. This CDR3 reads CASSLEAVPGLAHTDTQYF. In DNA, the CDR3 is TGTGCCAGCAGCTTAGAAGCTGTGCCGGGACTAGCCCACACAGATACGCAGTATTTT.

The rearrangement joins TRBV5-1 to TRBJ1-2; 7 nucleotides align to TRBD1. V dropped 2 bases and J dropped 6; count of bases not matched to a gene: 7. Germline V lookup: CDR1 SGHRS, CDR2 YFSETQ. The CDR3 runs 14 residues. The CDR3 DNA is TGCGCCAGCAGCTTTGACCGACAGGGTAATGGCTACACCTTC. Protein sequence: CASSFDRQGNGYTF.

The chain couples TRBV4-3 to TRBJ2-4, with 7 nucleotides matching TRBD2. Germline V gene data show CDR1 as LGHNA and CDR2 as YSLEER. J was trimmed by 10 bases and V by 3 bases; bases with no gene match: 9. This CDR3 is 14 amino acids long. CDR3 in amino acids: CASSQTTSAQIQYF. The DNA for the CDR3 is TGCGCCAGCAGCCAGACTACTAGCGCCCAGATTCAGTACTTC.

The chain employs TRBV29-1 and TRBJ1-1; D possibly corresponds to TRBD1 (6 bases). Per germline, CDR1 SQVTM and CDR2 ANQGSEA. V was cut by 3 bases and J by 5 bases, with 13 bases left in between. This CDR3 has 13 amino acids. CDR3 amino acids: CSVDRGARTEAFF. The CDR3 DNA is TGCAGCGTTGATCGGGGGGCGAGGACTGAAGCTTTCTTT.

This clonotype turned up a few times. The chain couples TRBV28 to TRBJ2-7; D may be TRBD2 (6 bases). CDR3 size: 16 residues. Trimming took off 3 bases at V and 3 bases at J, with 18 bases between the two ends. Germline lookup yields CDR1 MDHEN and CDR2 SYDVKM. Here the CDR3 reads CASSFPLPGVNYEQYF. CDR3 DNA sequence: TGTGCCAGCAGTTTCCCTCTCCCGGGAGTCAACTACGAGCAGTACTTC. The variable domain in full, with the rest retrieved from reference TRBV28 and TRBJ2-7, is DVKVTQSSRYLVKRTGEKVFLECVQDMDHENMFWYRQDPGLGLRLIYFSYDVKMKEKGDIPEGYSVSREKKERFSLILESASTNQTSMYLCASSFPLPGVNYEQYFGPGTRLTVT.